This T cell receptor beta chain was sequenced for a study of blood T cell repertoires in COVID-19. This clone was picked up a small number of times. Germline V gene data show CDR1 as LNHDA and CDR2 as SQIVND (reference sequence). The CDR3 spans 15 residues. With 4 bases removed from V and 2 bases from J, the gap between germline ends came to 15 bases. Measured with immunoSEQ multiplex PCR; TCRdb has only the in-frame clones, and not every one. Among under 150,000 clones listed, 85% were seen once. This clonotype was obtained from a human donor in a cohort sampled during active COVID-19. V is TRBV19 and J is TRBJ2-7; weak D call: TRBD1 (6 bases). Sequenced input: peripheral blood. DNA of the CDR3: TGTGCCAGTAGTACCCTACAGGGAATGACCTACGAGCAGTACTTC. Protein product: CASSTLQGMTYEQYF.